One sample yielded the 3 T cell receptor beta chains listed below, sequenced in a study of tumor and adjacent non-tumor tissue in lung cancer. This sample's RNA came from whole unsorted tissue. Three rounds of nested PCR, following a modified ARM-PCR protocol, produced the TCRbeta library. Each CDR3 protein is one row after TCRdb ran MiXCR on the multiplex PCR reads. Altogether fewer than 120,000 distinct CDR3 sequences are present, over 75% being singletons, with the ten largest covering approximately 24%. Sequences were obtained from lung tumor tissue. The receptors here all came from a man between 70 and 80 years old with non-small cell lung cancer.

As concerns this clonotype: Lacking the conserved final phenylalanine or tryptophan, this CDR3 likely reflects a read error. The chain joins TRBV11-2 to TRBJ1-4, with D possibly matching TRBD1 (6 bases). V was shortened by 9 bases and J by 4 bases, with 18 bases between the two germline ends. Per germline, CDR1 SGHAT and CDR2 FQNNGV. CDR3 length: 15 residues. DNA of the CDR3: TGTGCCAGGAGCAGAAGTGGGACAAGTAATGAAAAACTGTTTTCC. This gives the protein CARSRSGTSNEKLFS.

Worth noting for this clonotype: Because it lacks the conserved phenylalanine or tryptophan at the end, this CDR3 is likely a read error. This chain joins TRBV12-3 or TRBV12-4 and TRBJ1-6; D might be TRBD1 (6 bases). The V end lost 9 bases, the J end lost 3 bases, and 12 bases lay between the germline ends. The CDR3 contains 14 residues. CDR3 nucleotide sequence: TGTGCCAGGAATCGGACAGTCTATAATTCACCCCTCCACCTT. This translates into CARNRTVYNSPLHL.

Notes on this clonotype: At one end the junction does not follow the germline gene, possibly because of a read error. The chain combines TRBV6-1 with TRBJ2-1; perhaps D is TRBD1 or TRBD2 (5 bases each). The CDR3 is 13 amino acids. Germline CDR1 and CDR2: MNHNS and SASEGT. In DNA form, the CDR3 reads TGTGCCAGCAGTGTCTGGGGGAAGAATGGGCAGTTCTTC. It encodes CASSVWGKNGQFF.